This T cell receptor beta chain stems from a study of blood T cell repertoires in COVID-19. Study-wide context: From T cells, B-cell-depleted T cells, or PBMCs came the material, which was cDNA or gDNA.

This clone was seen a single time. Participant ages covered roughly 18 to 90 years across 25 or so US areas. Symptom resolution, clearance, or two negative PCRs marked donors in Cohort 3 as recovered. Germline V CDR1 and CDR2: SGHDN, FVKESK. CDR3 length equals 16 residues. The V end lost 3 bases, the J end lost 2 bases, and 16 bases lay between the germline ends. Repertoires were generated with immunoSEQ multiplex PCR, while TCRdb's copy carries only in-frame clones and drops some. The sample lists around 290,000 clones; around nine tenths were seen once. The sample consisted of PBMCs or T cells enriched from blood (not recorded which). This rearrangement joins TRBV14 to TRBJ1-2, with unresolved D. The receptor was derived from a woman in her 40s who had recovered from COVID-19. CDR3 protein: CASSHRDTSLNYGYTF. The DNA for the CDR3 is TGTGCCAGCAGCCACAGAGACACATCCTTGAACTATGGCTACACCTTC.